This TCR beta chain comes out of a study of blood T cell repertoires in COVID-19. The wider study: Samples of COVID-19 (acute and convalescent) were obtained from the United States, Italy and Spain. T cells, B-cell-depleted T cells, or PBMCs provided the cDNA or gDNA that served as material.

Source study methods: Amplifying reference gene primers gave estimates of nucleated cell counts. Using immunoSEQ multiplex PCR, the repertoire was profiled, and TCRdb retains in-frame clones only, with some absent. V and J calls and clone size come straight from that table; D and trimming were deduced from the DNA. The table lists approximately 180,000 clones, 70% to 90% of them singletons, with approximately 9.9% in the top ten. CDR1 and CDR2 from the germline V gene are MNHEY and SVGAGI. The ends were cut back, 6 bases at V and 0 bases at J, with 8 bases in the middle. CDR3 size: 14 residues. The V gene is TRBV6-5, the J gene TRBJ1-4; D gene unclear. The clonotype comes from a human donor with active or convalescent COVID-19. The donor label of this sample is uncertain. Input material: peripheral blood. DNA of the CDR3: TGTGCCAGCAGGGCGGTGGCAACTAATGAAAAACTGTTTTTT. Its protein is CASRAVATNEKLFF.